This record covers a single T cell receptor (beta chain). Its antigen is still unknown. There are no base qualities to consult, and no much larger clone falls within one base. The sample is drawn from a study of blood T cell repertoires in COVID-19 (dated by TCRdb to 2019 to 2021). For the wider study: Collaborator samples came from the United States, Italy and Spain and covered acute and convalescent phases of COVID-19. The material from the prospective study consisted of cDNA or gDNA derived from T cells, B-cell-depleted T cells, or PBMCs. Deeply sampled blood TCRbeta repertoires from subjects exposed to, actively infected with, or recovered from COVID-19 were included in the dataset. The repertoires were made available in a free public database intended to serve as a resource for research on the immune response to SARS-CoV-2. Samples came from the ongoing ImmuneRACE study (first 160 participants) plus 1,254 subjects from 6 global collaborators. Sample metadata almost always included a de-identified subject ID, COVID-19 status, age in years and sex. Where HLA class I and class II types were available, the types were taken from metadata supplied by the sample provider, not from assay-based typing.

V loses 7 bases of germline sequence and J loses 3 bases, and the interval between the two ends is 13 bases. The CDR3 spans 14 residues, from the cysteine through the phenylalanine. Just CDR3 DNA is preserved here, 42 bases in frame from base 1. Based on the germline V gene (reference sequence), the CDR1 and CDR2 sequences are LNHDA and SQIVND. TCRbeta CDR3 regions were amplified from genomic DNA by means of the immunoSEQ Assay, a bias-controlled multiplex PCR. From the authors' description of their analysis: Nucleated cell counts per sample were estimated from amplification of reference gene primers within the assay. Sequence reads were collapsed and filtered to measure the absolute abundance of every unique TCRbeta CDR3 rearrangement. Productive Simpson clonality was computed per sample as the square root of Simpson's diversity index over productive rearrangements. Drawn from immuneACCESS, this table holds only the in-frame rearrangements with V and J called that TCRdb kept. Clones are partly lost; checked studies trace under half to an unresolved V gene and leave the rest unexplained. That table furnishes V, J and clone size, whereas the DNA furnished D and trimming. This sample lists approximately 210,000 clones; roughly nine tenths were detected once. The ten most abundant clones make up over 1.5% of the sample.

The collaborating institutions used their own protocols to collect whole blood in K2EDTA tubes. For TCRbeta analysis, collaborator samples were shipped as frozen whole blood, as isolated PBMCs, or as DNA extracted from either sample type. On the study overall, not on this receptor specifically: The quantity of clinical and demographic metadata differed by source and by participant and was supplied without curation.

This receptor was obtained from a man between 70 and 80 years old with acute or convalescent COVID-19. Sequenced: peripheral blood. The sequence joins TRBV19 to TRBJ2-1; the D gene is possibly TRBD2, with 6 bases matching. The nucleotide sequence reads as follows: TGTGCCAGTACTCTGGGGGGTAACTACAATGAGCAGTTCTTC. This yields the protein CASTLGGNYNEQFF.